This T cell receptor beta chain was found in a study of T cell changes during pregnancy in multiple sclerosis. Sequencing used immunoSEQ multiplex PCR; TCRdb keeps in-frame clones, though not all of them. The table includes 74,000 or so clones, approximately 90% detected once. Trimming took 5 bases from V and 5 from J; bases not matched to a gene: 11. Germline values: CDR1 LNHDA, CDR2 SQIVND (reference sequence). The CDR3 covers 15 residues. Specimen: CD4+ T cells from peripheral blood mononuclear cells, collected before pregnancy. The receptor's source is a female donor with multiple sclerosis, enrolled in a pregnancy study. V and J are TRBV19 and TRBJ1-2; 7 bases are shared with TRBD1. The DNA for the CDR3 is TGTGCCAGTAGTGCCTCGACAGGGATATGGTATGGCTACACCTTC. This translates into CASSASTGIWYGYTF. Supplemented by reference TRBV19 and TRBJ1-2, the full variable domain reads DGGITQSPKYLFRKEGQNVTLSCEQNLNHDAMYWYRQDPGQGLRLIYYSQIVNDFQKGDIAEGYSVSREKKESFPLTVTSAQKNPTAFYLCASSASTGIWYGYTFGSGTRLTVV.